This T cell receptor beta chain comes out of a study of shared clonotypes between healthy human individuals. Study findings and constraints: Measured sharing among donors was expected to vary with sequencing depth.

V lost 4 bases and J lost 8, with 14 bases in between. Germline V lookup: CDR1 SGHNT, CDR2 YENEEA. This CDR3 region has 13 residues. To note about this clone: What it binds is unknown.

The assay was carried out at the deep level. Original analysis: ImmunoSEQ output held junction-only sequences without quality scores, so filtering differed. Method: immunoSEQ multiplex PCR; TCRdb's copy keeps in-frame clones and lacks some. The V and J calls and clone size were taken over from that table, and D and trimming were inferred from the DNA. The sample lists about 680,000 clones; roughly 70% were seen once. The TCR originated in a woman in her 30s in good health. V is TRBV11-3 and J is TRBJ1-1; D gene ambiguous. The sequenced material came from memory CD4+ T cells sorted from blood. Subset denoted: CD45RA-negative fraction. CDR3 nucleotide sequence: TGTGCCAGCAGCTCCCAACCAGGAACGGAAGCTTTCTTT. Translation gives CASSSQPGTEAFF. The complete variable domain, with remaining parts taken from reference TRBV11-3 and TRBJ1-1, reads EAGVVQSPRYKIIEKKQPVAFWCNPISGHNTLYWYLQNLGQGPELLIRYENEEAVDDSQLPKDRFSAERLKGVDSTLKIQPAELGDSAVYLCASSSQPGTEAFFGQGTRLTVV.